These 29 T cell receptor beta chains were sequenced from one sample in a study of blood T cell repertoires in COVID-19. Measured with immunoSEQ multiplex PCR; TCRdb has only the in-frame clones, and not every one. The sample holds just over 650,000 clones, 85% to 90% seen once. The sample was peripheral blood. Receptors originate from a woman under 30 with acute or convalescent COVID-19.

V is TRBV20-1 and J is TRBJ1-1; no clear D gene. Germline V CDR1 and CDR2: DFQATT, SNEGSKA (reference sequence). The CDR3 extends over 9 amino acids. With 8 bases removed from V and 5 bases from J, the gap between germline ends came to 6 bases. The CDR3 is CSFKTEAFF. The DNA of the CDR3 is TGCAGTTTCAAAACTGAAGCTTTCTTT.

The CDR3 reads CASSPGAGGRYEQYF. CDR3 DNA sequence: TGTGCCAGCAGTCCCGGGGCAGGGGGTCGGTACGAGCAGTACTTC. The chain recombines TRBV7-7 with TRBJ2-7, with TRBD1 matching 7 bases. The junction had 12 bases not matched to a gene; V was cut back by 6 bases and J by 4 bases. From germline, CDR1 is SSHAT and CDR2 FNYEAQ (reference sequence). CDR3 length: 15 residues.

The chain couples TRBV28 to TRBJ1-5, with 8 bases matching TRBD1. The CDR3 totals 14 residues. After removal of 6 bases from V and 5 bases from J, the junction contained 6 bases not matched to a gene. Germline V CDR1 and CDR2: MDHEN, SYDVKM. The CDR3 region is CASSQTGVDQPQHF. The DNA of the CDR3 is TGTGCCAGCAGCCAGACAGGGGTGGATCAGCCCCAGCATTTT.

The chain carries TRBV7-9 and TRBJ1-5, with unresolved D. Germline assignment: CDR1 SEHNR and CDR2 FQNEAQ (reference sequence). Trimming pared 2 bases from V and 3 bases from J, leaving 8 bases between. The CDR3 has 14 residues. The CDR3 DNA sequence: TGTGCCAGCAGCTTACCAGGTTACAATCAGCCCCAGCATTTT. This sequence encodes CASSLPGYNQPQHF.

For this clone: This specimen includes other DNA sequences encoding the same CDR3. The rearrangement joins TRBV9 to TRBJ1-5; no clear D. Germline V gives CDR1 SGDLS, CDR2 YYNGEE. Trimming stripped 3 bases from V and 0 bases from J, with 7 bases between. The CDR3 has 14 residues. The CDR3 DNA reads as TGTGCCAGCAGCGGCCAGGATAGCAATCAGCCCCAGCATTTT. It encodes CASSGQDSNQPQHF.

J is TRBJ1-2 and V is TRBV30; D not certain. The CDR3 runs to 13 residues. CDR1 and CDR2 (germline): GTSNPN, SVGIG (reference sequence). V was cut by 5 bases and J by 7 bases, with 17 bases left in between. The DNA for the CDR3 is TGTGCCTGGGTCGAGAATTCAAATCTTGGCTACACCTTC. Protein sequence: CAWVENSNLGYTF.

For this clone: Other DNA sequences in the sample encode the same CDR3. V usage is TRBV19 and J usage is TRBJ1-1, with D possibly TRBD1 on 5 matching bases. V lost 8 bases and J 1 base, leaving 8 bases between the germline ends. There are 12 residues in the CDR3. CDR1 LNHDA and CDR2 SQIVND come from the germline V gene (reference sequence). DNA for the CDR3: TGTGCCAGTTCTCAGGGGAACACTGAAGCTTTCTTT. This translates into CASSQGNTEAFF.

The CDR3 DNA reads as TGTGCCAGCAGCACTGAATCCAAACGTGGCTACACCTTC. Translation: CASSTESKRGYTF. This chain links TRBV5-5 with TRBJ1-2; no clear D. This CDR3 region has 13 residues. V lost 4 bases to trimming and J lost 7 bases, with 14 bases between them. Germline V gene data show CDR1 as SGHKS and CDR2 as YYEKEE (reference sequence).

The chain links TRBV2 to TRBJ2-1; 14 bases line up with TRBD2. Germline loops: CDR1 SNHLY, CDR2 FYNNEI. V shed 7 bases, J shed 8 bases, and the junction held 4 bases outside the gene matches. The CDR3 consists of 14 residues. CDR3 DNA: TGTGCCAGCATGACTAGCGGGGGGGCCGATGAGCAGTTCTTC. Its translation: CASMTSGGADEQFF. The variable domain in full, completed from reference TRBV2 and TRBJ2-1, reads EPEVTQTPSHQVTQMGQEVILRCVPISNHLYFYWYRQILGQKVEFLVSFYNNEISEKSEIFDDQFSVERPDGSNFTLKIRSTKLEDSAMYFCASMTSGGADEQFFGPGTRLTVL.

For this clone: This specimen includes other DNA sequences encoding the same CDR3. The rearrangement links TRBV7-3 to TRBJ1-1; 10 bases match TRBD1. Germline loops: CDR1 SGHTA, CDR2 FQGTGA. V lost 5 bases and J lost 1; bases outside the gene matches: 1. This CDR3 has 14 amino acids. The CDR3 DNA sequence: TGTGCCAGCAGCCGGGACAGGGGGAACACTGAAGCTTTCTTT. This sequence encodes CASSRDRGNTEAFF. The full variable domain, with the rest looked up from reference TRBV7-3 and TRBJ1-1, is GAGVSQTPSNKVTEKGKYVELRCDPISGHTALYWYRQSLGQGPEFLIYFQGTGAADDSGLPNDRFFAVRPEGSVSTLKIQRTERGDSAVYLCASSRDRGNTEAFFGQGTRLTVV.

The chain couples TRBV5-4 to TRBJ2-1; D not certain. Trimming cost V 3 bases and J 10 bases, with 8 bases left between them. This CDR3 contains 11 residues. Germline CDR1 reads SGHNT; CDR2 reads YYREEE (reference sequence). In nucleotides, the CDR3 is TGTGCCAGCAGCTCGACTGCCGAGCAGTTCTTC. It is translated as CASSSTAEQFF.

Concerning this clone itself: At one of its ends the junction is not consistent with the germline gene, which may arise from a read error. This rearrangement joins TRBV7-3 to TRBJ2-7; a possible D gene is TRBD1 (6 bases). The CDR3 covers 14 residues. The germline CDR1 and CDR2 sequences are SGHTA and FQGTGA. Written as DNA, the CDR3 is TGTGCCAGCAGCGTACAGGGTCCCCGTTACGGGCAGTACTTC. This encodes CASSVQGPRYGQYF. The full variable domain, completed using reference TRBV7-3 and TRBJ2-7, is GAGVSQTPSNKVTEKGKYVELRCDPISGHTALYWYRQSLGQGPEFLIYFQGTGAADDSGLPNDRFFAVRPEGSVSTLKIQRTERGDSAVYLCASSVQGPRYGQYFGPGTRLTVT.

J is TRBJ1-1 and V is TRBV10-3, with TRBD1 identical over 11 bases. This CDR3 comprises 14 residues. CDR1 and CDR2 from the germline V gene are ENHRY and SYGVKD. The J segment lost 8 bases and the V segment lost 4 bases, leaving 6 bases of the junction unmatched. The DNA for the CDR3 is TGTGCCATCAGTGTTGGACAGGGGGCATCAGAAGCTTTCTTT. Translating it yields CAISVGQGASEAFF.

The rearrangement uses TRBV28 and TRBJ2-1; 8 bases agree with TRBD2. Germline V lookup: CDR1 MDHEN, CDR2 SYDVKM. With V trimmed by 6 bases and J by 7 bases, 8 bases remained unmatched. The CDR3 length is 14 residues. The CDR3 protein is CASRLPGGVNEQFF. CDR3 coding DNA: TGTGCCAGCAGGCTCCCCGGGGGGGTGAATGAGCAGTTCTTC. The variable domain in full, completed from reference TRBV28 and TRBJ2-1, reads DVKVTQSSRYLVKRTGEKVFLECVQDMDHENMFWYRQDPGLGLRLIYFSYDVKMKEKGDIPEGYSVSREKKERFSLILESASTNQTSMYLCASRLPGGVNEQFFGPGTRLTVL.

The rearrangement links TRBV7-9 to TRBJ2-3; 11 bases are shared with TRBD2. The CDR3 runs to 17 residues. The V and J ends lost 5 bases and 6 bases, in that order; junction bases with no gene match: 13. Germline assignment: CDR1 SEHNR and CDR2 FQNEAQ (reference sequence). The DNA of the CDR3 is TGTGCCAGCAGCAGTAAAAGGTCCCTAGCGGGGGGCGATACGCAGTATTTT. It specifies CASSSKRSLAGGDTQYF.

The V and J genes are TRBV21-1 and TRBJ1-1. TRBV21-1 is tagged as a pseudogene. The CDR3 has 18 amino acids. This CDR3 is CASSTSGQFRTLDTEAFF. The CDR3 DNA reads TGTGCCAGCAGCACCAGCGGGCAGTTCAGGACCTTGGACACTGAAGCTTTCTTT.

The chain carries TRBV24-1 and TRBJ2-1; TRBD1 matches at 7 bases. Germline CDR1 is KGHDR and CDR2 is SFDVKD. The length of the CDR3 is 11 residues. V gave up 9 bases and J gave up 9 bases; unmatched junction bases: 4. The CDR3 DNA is TGTGCCACCGAACAGGGGATTGAGCAGTTCTTC. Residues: CATEQGIEQFF.

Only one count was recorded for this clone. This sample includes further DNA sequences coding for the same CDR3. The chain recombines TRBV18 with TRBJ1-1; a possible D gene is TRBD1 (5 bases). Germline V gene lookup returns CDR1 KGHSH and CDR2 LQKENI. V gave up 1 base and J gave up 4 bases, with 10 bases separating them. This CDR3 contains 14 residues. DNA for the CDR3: TGTGCCAGCTCACCACGGCAGGGCGTCACTGAAGCTTTCTTT. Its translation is CASSPRQGVTEAFF.

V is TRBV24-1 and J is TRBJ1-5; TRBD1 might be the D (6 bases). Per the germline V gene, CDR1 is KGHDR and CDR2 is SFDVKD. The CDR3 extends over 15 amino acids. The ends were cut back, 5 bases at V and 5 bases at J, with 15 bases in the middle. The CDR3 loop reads CATSGPGTLDQPQHF. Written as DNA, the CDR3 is TGTGCCACCAGTGGGCCCGGGACACTTGATCAGCCCCAGCATTTT.

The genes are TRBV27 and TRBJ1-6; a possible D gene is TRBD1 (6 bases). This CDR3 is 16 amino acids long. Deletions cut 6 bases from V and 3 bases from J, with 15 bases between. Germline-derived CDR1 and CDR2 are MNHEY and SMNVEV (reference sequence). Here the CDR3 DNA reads TGTGCCAGCAGGTTACAGGGAGGTTTCTATAATTCACCCCTCCACTTT. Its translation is CASRLQGGFYNSPLHF.

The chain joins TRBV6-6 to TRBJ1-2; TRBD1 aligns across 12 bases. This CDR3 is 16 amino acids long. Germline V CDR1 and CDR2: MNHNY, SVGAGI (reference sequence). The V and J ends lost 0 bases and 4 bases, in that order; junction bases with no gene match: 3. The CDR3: CASSYSGQGATYGYTF. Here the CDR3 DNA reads TGTGCCAGCAGTTACTCGGGACAGGGGGCGACCTATGGCTACACCTTC.

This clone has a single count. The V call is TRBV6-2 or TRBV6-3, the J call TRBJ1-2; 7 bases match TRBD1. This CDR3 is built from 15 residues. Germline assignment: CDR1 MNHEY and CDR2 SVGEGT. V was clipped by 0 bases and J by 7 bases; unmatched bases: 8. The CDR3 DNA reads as TGTGCCAGCAGTTACTCGGAAAAGGGGGCCGGTGGCTACACCTTC. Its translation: CASSYSEKGAGGYTF.

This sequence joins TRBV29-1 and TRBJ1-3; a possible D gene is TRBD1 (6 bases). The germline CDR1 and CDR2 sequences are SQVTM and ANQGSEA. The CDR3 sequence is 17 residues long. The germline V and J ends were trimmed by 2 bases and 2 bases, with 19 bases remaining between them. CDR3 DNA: TGCAGCGTTGAACCCCGTGGCAGGGGAAAAGCTGGAAACACCATATATTTT. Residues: CSVEPRGRGKAGNTIYF.

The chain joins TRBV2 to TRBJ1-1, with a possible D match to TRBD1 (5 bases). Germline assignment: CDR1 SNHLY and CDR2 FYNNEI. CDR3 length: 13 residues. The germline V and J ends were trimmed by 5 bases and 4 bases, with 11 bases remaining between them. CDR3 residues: CASSWGVGTEAFF. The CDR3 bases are TGTGCCAGCAGTTGGGGGGTAGGCACTGAAGCTTTCTTT.

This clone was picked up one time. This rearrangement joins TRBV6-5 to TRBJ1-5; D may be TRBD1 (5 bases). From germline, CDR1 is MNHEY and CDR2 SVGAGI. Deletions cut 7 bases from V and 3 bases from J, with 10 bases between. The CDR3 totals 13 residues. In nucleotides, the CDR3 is TGTGCCAGCAATGGGGCCCCCAATCAGCCCCAGCATTTT. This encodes CASNGAPNQPQHF.

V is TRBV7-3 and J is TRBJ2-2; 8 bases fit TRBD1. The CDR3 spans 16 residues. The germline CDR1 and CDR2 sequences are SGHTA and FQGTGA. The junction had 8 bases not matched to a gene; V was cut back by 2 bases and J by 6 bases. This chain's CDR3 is CASSLGSRGQAGELFF. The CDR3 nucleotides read TGTGCCAGCAGCTTAGGATCCAGGGGGCAAGCCGGGGAGCTGTTTTTT.

Written as DNA, the CDR3 is TGTGCCAGCAGCGCCAGACAGGGAGTTAATGAAAAACTGTTTTTT. This codes for CASSARQGVNEKLFF. The chain joins TRBV9 to TRBJ1-4, with 7 bases lining up with TRBD1. Germline trimming cut 3 bases from V and 4 bases from J; bases unmatched to any gene: 6. The germline V gene encodes CDR1 SGDLS and CDR2 YYNGEE. The CDR3 loop spans 15 amino acids.

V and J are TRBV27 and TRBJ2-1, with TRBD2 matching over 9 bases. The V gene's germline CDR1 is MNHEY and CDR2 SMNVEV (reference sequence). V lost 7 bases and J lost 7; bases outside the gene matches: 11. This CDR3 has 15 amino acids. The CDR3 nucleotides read TGTGCCAGCACCTTAATAAGCGGGGGGCTAAATGAGCAGTTCTTC. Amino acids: CASTLISGGLNEQFF.

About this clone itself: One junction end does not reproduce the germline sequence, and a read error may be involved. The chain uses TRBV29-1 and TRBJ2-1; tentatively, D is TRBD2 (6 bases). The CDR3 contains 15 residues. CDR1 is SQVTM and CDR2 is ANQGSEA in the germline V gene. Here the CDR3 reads CSVEETTRSGNEQFF. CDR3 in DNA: TGCAGCGTCGAAGAAACGACTAGATCGGGCAATGAGCAGTTCTTC.